This T cell receptor beta chain was sequenced during a study of T cells after yellow fever vaccination. 5'RACE template switching generated TCR cDNA, adding a universal primer site and UMIs. Each CDR3 protein is one row after TCRdb ran MiXCR on the 5' RACE reads. The sample holds 450,000 to 550,000 distinct CDR3 sequences; 21% are singletons and the top ten take roughly a sixth. This CDR3 is built from 14 residues. CDR1 and CDR2 from the germline V gene are DFQATT and SNEGSKA (reference sequence). V dropped 0 bases and J dropped 0 bases, with 6 bases sitting between them. The sequence derives from a man between 18 and 29 years old who received the YFV17D yellow fever vaccine. The chain is built from TRBV20-1 and TRBJ1-3; unclear D gene. Sequences were derived from PBMCs, sampled roughly 20 days after the first yellow fever vaccination. Here the CDR3 reads CSARDPDSGNTIYF. The CDR3 DNA is TGCAGTGCTAGAGATCCAGACTCTGGAAACACCATATATTTT.